These 20 T cell receptor beta chains originate from one sample sequenced in a study of T cell repertoires and Cas9 in healthy adults. Produced via immunoSEQ multiplex PCR; TCRdb's table is partial and in-frame only. The table has about 14,000 clones, 85% to 90% seen once. The sequencing input was Tregs (CD4+, CD25+, CD127-, CD137-, CD154-) from PBMCs; culture status not recorded. Receptors originate from a human donor in good health.

A note on this clone: The same CDR3 arises from other DNA sequences in this sample as well. V is TRBV7-9 and J is TRBJ1-1, with TRBD1 matching 8 bases. Trimming took 5 bases from V and 1 from J; bases not matched to a gene: 3. The CDR3 is made up of 14 amino acids. Germline-derived CDR1 and CDR2 are SEHNR and FQNEAQ (reference sequence). The CDR3 DNA sequence: TGTGCCAGCAGCCGGGACAGGTGGAACACTGAAGCTTTCTTT. Protein: CASSRDRWNTEAFF.

The V call is TRBV5-4, the J call TRBJ2-7, with D perhaps matching TRBD1 (7 bases). The length of the CDR3 is 17 residues. Trimming cost V 0 bases and J 1 base, with 17 bases left between them. Germline CDR1 is SGHNT and CDR2 is YYREEE (reference sequence). The CDR3 region is CASSLGGGQVSSYEQYV. In DNA, the CDR3 is TGTGCCAGCAGCTTGGGGGGAGGACAGGTTTCTTCCTACGAGCAGTACGTC.

This chain links TRBV7-3 with TRBJ1-5; D remains ambiguous. Germline assignment: CDR1 SGHTA and CDR2 FQGTGA. CDR3 length: 18 amino acids. The ends were cut back, 1 base at V and 9 bases at J, with 25 bases in the middle. The CDR3 sequence: CASSLNNSVSGSEMPQHF. Written as DNA, the CDR3 is TGTGCCAGCAGCTTAAATAATAGTGTCTCGGGAAGTGAGATGCCCCAGCATTTT.

The chain combines TRBV18 with TRBJ1-3, with D unresolved. Trimming shortened V by 0 bases and J by 4 bases, and 7 bases separated the two germline ends. The CDR3 has 14 residues. Per germline, CDR1 KGHSH and CDR2 LQKENI. The CDR3 loop is CASSPPTPGNTIYF. The CDR3 region has the DNA TGTGCCAGCTCACCACCGACCCCCGGAAACACCATATATTTT.

The chain uses TRBV25-1 and TRBJ2-7; unclear D gene. Germline V gives CDR1 MGHDK, CDR2 SYGVNS. V lost 3 bases to trimming and J lost 5 bases, with 5 bases between them. This CDR3 comprises 11 residues. The CDR3 DNA reads as TGTGCCAGCAGTGACTTGGACGAGCAGTACTTC. Protein: CASSDLDEQYF.

In this sample, this clone turned up once. The CDR3 coding sequence is TGTGCCAGCAGGAAGGATAGCGGGAAGGAGCAGTTCTTC. Protein sequence: CASRKDSGKEQFF. This chain uses TRBV7-9 with TRBJ2-1, with 8 bases matching TRBD2. V gave up 6 bases and J gave up 10 bases; unmatched junction bases: 8. From germline, CDR1 is SEHNR and CDR2 FQNEAQ (reference sequence). This CDR3 has 13 residues.

The gene calls are TRBV18 and TRBJ2-1; 14 nucleotides line up with TRBD2. V was pared by 3 bases and J by 4 bases, with 2 bases of the junction left unmatched. This CDR3 comprises 16 residues. Germline assignment: CDR1 KGHSH and CDR2 LQKENI. CDR3 DNA: TGTGCCAGCTCACCGCGACTAGCGGGAGGGTACAATGAGCAGTTCTTC. It encodes CASSPRLAGGYNEQFF.

The rearrangement joins TRBV7-8 to TRBJ2-5, with 7 bases aligning to TRBD1. Germline loops: CDR1 SGHVS, CDR2 FQNEAQ. The CDR3 covers 16 residues. V lost 3 bases and J lost 5; bases outside the gene matches: 12. The CDR3 nucleotides are TGTGCCAGCAGCTTCGCCTCCGGGACAGCCGGGGAGACCCAGTACTTC. It translates to CASSFASGTAGETQYF.

This clone was seen just once. V usage is TRBV4-3 and J usage is TRBJ2-2; no clear D gene. The germline V gene encodes CDR1 LGHNA and CDR2 YSLEER. V gave up 1 base and J gave up 0 bases, with 6 bases separating them. This CDR3 region has 15 residues. CDR3 nucleotides: TGCGCCAGCAGCCAAGTTATAGCGAACACCGGGGAGCTGTTTTTT. Protein: CASSQVIANTGELFF.

The gene calls are TRBV15 and TRBJ1-5, with 9 bases identical to TRBD1. This CDR3 region has 15 residues. Germline V CDR1 and CDR2: LNHNV, YYDKDF (reference sequence). The ends lost 9 bases at V and 5 bases at J; junction bases unmatched: 11. CDR3 coding DNA: TGTGCCACTAATACCGGGACAGGGATCGATCAGCCCCAGCATTTT. The encoded protein is CATNTGTGIDQPQHF. Supplemented by reference TRBV15 and TRBJ1-5, the full variable domain reads DAMVIQNPRYQVTQFGKPVTLSCSQTLNHNVMYWYQQKSSQAPKLLFHYYDKDFNNEADTPDNFQSRRPNTSFCFLDIRSPGLGDTAMYLCATNTGTGIDQPQHFGDGTRLSIL.

This chain links TRBV5-1 with TRBJ1-2; D not resolved. The CDR3 length is 14 residues. Trimming left V 0 bases short and J 4 bases short, with 10 bases between. CDR1 is SGHRS and CDR2 is YFSETQ in the germline V gene. This CDR3 is CASSLGGQFYGYTF. The CDR3 DNA follows: TGCGCCAGCAGCTTGGGCGGGCAGTTCTATGGCTACACCTTC.

The chain joins TRBV4-1 to TRBJ2-5, with D maybe TRBD2 (5 bases). CDR1 and CDR2 from the germline V gene are MGHRA and YSYEKL. The CDR3 sequence is 13 residues long. V was pared by 4 bases and J by 5 bases, with 11 bases between. In DNA form, the CDR3 reads TGCGCCAGCAGCCCGACCTGGGAGGAGACCCAGTACTTC. It specifies CASSPTWEETQYF.

The V and J genes are TRBV2 and TRBJ1-4; tentatively, D is TRBD1 (5 bases). The CDR3 has 15 residues. Germline V CDR1 and CDR2: SNHLY, FYNNEI. V gave up 4 bases and J gave up 3 bases, with 12 bases separating them. The CDR3 bases are TGTGCCAGCAGTGGAGTCGGGGGATCTAATGAAAAACTGTTTTTT. It codes for CASSGVGGSNEKLFF.

The chain combines TRBV4-1 with TRBJ1-1, with 8 bases matching TRBD1. V shed 2 bases and J 11 bases; nucleotides not matched to a gene: 13. Germline CDR1 reads MGHRA; CDR2 reads YSYEKL. The CDR3 runs to 15 residues. The CDR3 sequence: CASSQPQLRDRIAFF. DNA for the CDR3: TGCGCCAGCAGCCAACCTCAACTCCGGGACAGGATCGCTTTCTTT.

The CDR3 spells CALWRAGLAGGHVDEQFF. CDR3 nucleotides: TGTGCCCTCTGGAGGGCGGGACTAGCGGGGGGGCATGTTGATGAGCAGTTCTTC. The V gene is TRBV7-9, the J gene TRBJ2-1; 16 bases line up with TRBD2. The germline gives CDR1 SEHNR, CDR2 FQNEAQ (reference sequence). This CDR3 region has 18 residues. Trimming took 11 bases from V and 8 from J; bases not matched to a gene: 18.

The chain combines TRBV14 with TRBJ2-3, with no clear D. The CDR3 runs 14 residues. The germline V and J ends were trimmed by 0 bases and 2 bases, with 6 bases remaining between them. Germline CDR1 SGHDN, CDR2 FVKESK. CDR3 sequence (DNA): TGTGCCAGCAGCCAAGAGTCGATCACAGATACGCAGTATTTT. Translation: CASSQESITDTQYF.

The chain combines TRBV7-2 with TRBJ1-6; no definite D call. CDR1 is SGHTA, CDR2 FQGNSA, per germline. The V end was cut by 1 base, the J end by 8 bases, with 15 bases between. The CDR3 is 16 amino acids. The CDR3 DNA is TGTGCCAGCAGCTTAGGTCCGTCGCTAATGGATTCACCCCTCCACTTT. It yields the protein CASSLGPSLMDSPLHF.

The V gene is TRBV28, the J gene TRBJ2-1, with D perhaps TRBD1 (6 bases). V gave up 6 bases and J gave up 0 bases, with 18 bases separating them. The germline V gene encodes CDR1 MDHEN and CDR2 SYDVKM. The CDR3 covers 17 residues. The CDR3 here is CASRRTMGAYSYNEQFF. Here the CDR3 DNA reads TGTGCCAGCAGAAGAACAATGGGGGCTTACTCCTACAATGAGCAGTTCTTC.

V is TRBV18 and J is TRBJ1-4; D perhaps matches TRBD1 (5 bases). Deletions cut 6 bases from V and 6 bases from J, with 17 bases between. This CDR3 has 15 amino acids. Germline V CDR1 and CDR2: KGHSH, LQKENI. The CDR3 DNA reads TGTGCCAGCTCTCCTGATCAGGGAGCGGATGAAAAACTGTTTTTT. Protein: CASSPDQGADEKLFF.

The J gene is TRBJ2-3, the V gene TRBV4-1, with TRBD1 identical over 10 bases. Germline trimming cut 7 bases from V and 7 bases from J; bases unmatched to any gene: 17. The CDR3 has 17 amino acids. Germline V CDR1 and CDR2: MGHRA, YSYEKL. The CDR3 DNA sequence: TGCGCCAGCAACGAGGGACAGGGGACTTGGCGCGGTTATACGCAGTATTTT. Translating gives CASNEGQGTWRGYTQYF.